This T cell receptor (beta chain) was documented in a study of T-cell reconstitution after alpha-beta-depleted transplantation in children. Study observations and caveats: Recipient T cells and thymic progenitors that survived were the source of the high TCRbeta diversity seen at day 60 in some patients. About two months after transplant, alpha-beta T cells reportedly came from several hundred expanded graft clones. From newly produced T cells came most of the T-cell counts and diversity one year after transplant.

This sample's TCRbeta library carried unique molecular identifier barcodes. A single record per CDR3 protein comes from TCRdb applying MiXCR to the PCR reads. The repertoire holds some 200,000 distinct CDR3 sequences, approximately 8.4% seen once, with 35% in the top ten. This clonotype appeared many times. What it recognizes is unknown. This CDR3 has 16 amino acids. Per the germline V gene, CDR1 is SGHRS and CDR2 is YFSETQ. The ends lost 0 bases at V and 2 bases at J; junction bases unmatched: 3. V is TRBV5-1 and J is TRBJ2-1; 9 bases map to TRBD2. Here the sequenced sample was PBMCs, mostly from graft donor cells, taken 360 days after TCRalphabeta/CD19-depleted stem cell transplant. This clonotype was obtained from a male patient aged 2 to 9 who had a stem cell transplant for acute myeloid leukemia, so the T cells may come from the graft donor. DNA for the CDR3: TGCGCCAGCAGCTTGGTTGGCGGGAGGGCCTACAATGAGCAGTTCTTC. Its protein product is CASSLVGGRAYNEQFF.